This passage covers 29 T cell receptor beta chains from one sample sequenced in a study of T cells after somatic rescue of genetic block. The repertoire was sequenced with immunoSEQ multiplex PCR; TCRdb's copy has only in-frame clones and lacks some. In the table there are about 120,000 clones, approximately 90% of which are singletons. The material sequenced was peripheral blood mononuclear cells (PBMCs). These receptors all come from a woman aged 18 to 35.

This clone was seen a handful of times. The rearrangement links TRBV11-3 to TRBJ2-1; possibly TRBD2 for D (5 bases). CDR3 length equals 11 residues. Germline V gene lookup returns CDR1 SGHNT and CDR2 YENEEA. Trimming stripped 7 bases from V and 9 bases from J, with 10 bases between. The CDR3 loop reads CASKSGGEQFF. In DNA form, the CDR3 reads TGTGCCAGCAAGTCCGGAGGTGAGCAGTTCTTC. The full variable domain, with the rest looked up from reference TRBV11-3 and TRBJ2-1, is EAGVVQSPRYKIIEKKQPVAFWCNPISGHNTLYWYLQNLGQGPELLIRYENEEAVDDSQLPKDRFSAERLKGVDSTLKIQPAELGDSAVYLCASKSGGEQFFGPGTRLTVL.

V and J are TRBV7-2 and TRBJ2-1; D call uncertain. The CDR3 contains 13 residues. Germline CDR1 SGHTA, CDR2 FQGNSA. The V and J ends lost 2 bases and 5 bases respectively, with 7 bases between them. The CDR3 reads CASSLSANNEQFF. In DNA, the CDR3 is TGTGCCAGCAGCTTATCCGCAAACAATGAGCAGTTCTTC.

The chain employs TRBV4-3 and TRBJ1-5; D gene ambiguous. Germline V lookup: CDR1 LGHNA, CDR2 YSLEER. The V gene lost 4 bases and the J gene lost 6 bases, with 10 bases spanning the gap. CDR3 length: 13 amino acids. The CDR3 bases are TGCGCCAGCAGCCTTTCGCTTGCTCAGCCCCAGCATTTT. Residues: CASSLSLAQPQHF.

J is TRBJ1-5 and V is TRBV6-5, with 7 bases identical to TRBD1. After removal of 5 bases from V and 11 bases from J, the junction contained 15 bases not matched to a gene. Germline CDR1 reads MNHEY; CDR2 reads SVGAGI. This CDR3 contains 15 residues. CDR3 sequence (DNA): TGTGCCAGCAGTCCAACAGGGGCGATATCAGCGTCCCAGCATTTT. This encodes CASSPTGAISASQHF.

The chain joins TRBV19 to TRBJ1-1; no clear D gene. The CDR3 spans 12 residues. In germline, CDR1 is LNHDA, CDR2 SQIVND (reference sequence). The V gene lost 7 bases and the J gene lost 4 bases, with 10 bases spanning the gap. CDR3 protein: CASKEGGTEAFF. CDR3 in DNA: TGTGCCAGTAAGGAAGGTGGCACTGAAGCTTTCTTT. The full variable domain, completed using reference TRBV19 and TRBJ1-1, is DGGITQSPKYLFRKEGQNVTLSCEQNLNHDAMYWYRQDPGQGLRLIYYSQIVNDFQKGDIAEGYSVSREKKESFPLTVTSAQKNPTAFYLCASKEGGTEAFFGQGTRLTVV.

CDR3: CASSLASGYTEAFF. CDR3 in DNA: TGTGCCAGCAGCTTGGCCTCGGGGTACACTGAAGCTTTCTTT. J is TRBJ1-1 and V is TRBV5-6; D unclear. Between the trimmed V and J ends, which lost 0 bases and 3 bases, there was a span of 9 bases. CDR1 SGHDT and CDR2 YYEEEE come from the germline V gene. The CDR3 consists of 14 residues.

This clone came up once. J is TRBJ2-2 and V is TRBV7-3; 13 bases agree with TRBD2. Germline CDR1 reads SGHTA; CDR2 reads FQGTGA. The CDR3 length is 16 residues. The V gene end was trimmed by 3 bases and the J gene end by 4 bases; junction bases not matched to a gene: 2. CDR3 amino acids: CASSLTSGGLTGELFF. The DNA for the CDR3 is TGTGCCAGCAGCTTGACTAGCGGGGGGCTCACCGGGGAGCTGTTTTTT.

This chain uses TRBV7-3 with TRBJ1-3, with D perhaps matching TRBD1 (6 bases). Trimming took off 2 bases at V and 3 bases at J, with 11 bases between the two ends. The CDR3 extends over 15 amino acids. CDR1 and CDR2 (germline): SGHTA, FQGTGA. In DNA form, the CDR3 reads TGTGCCAGCAGCTTAGCAGGGGCGAGTGGAAACACCATATATTTT. Its translation: CASSLAGASGNTIYF.

The chain links TRBV9 to TRBJ2-5, with D perhaps matching TRBD1 or TRBD2 (5 bases each). CDR1 and CDR2 (germline): SGDLS, YYNGEE. Trimming removed 3 bases from V and 1 base from J, with 13 bases in between. This CDR3 has 15 residues. In DNA, the CDR3 is TGTGCCAGCAGCGCCGGGGCGCAGGCCCAAGAGACCCAGTACTTC. Translating it yields CASSAGAQAQETQYF.

The V and J genes are TRBV18 and TRBJ1-2; tentatively, D is TRBD1 (5 bases). Trimming left V 2 bases short and J 6 bases short, with 13 bases between. The germline V gene has CDR1 KGHSH and CDR2 LQKENI. There are 14 residues in the CDR3. CDR3: CASSPIEGQDGYTF. CDR3 bases: TGTGCCAGCTCACCAATCGAGGGGCAGGATGGCTACACCTTC.

The chain links TRBV25-1 to TRBJ1-2, with unresolved D. The V end was cut by 4 bases, the J end by 3 bases, with 12 bases between. This CDR3 spans 14 amino acids. Germline CDR1 is MGHDK and CDR2 is SYGVNS. The CDR3 DNA reads TGTGCCAGCAGTGTTCAGGCCCTGGACTATGGCTACACCTTC. Translating gives CASSVQALDYGYTF.

The chain employs TRBV7-2 and TRBJ1-1, with TRBD1 matching 8 bases. CDR1 is SGHTA and CDR2 is FQGNSA in the germline V gene. The ends lost 3 bases at V and 4 bases at J; junction bases unmatched: 7. This CDR3 comprises 15 residues. CDR3 in amino acids: CASSFQGQGSTEAFF. Here the CDR3 DNA reads TGTGCCAGCAGCTTCCAAGGACAGGGAAGCACTGAAGCTTTCTTT.

This clone is a singleton in its sample. This sequence joins TRBV28 and TRBJ1-5; D may be TRBD1 (6 bases). Between the trimmed V and J ends, which lost 6 bases and 5 bases, there was a span of 17 bases. CDR3 length: 15 residues. Germline V gene lookup returns CDR1 MDHEN and CDR2 SYDVKM. The CDR3 sequence: CASRGVTRGDQPQHF. For the CDR3, the DNA is TGTGCCAGCAGGGGGGTTACCAGGGGCGATCAGCCCCAGCATTTT. Combining the CDR3 with reference TRBV28 and TRBJ1-5 gives the whole variable domain DVKVTQSSRYLVKRTGEKVFLECVQDMDHENMFWYRQDPGLGLRLIYFSYDVKMKEKGDIPEGYSVSREKKERFSLILESASTNQTSMYLCASRGVTRGDQPQHFGDGTRLSIL.

The rearrangement links TRBV5-1 to TRBJ1-1; a possible D gene is TRBD1 (5 bases). The V end lost 4 bases, the J end lost 4 bases, and 14 bases lay between the germline ends. Germline CDR1 is SGHRS and CDR2 is YFSETQ. This CDR3 is 14 amino acids long. The CDR3 coding sequence is TGCGCCAGCAGCGCCCGCGGGGGTGGCACTGAAGCTTTCTTT. It translates to CASSARGGGTEAFF.

The V call is TRBV6-6, the J call TRBJ1-2; TRBD1 is a possible D gene (6 bases). Trimming removed 0 bases at V and 3 bases at J, with 14 bases between. Germline CDR1 MNHNY, CDR2 SVGAGI (reference sequence). This CDR3 has 16 residues. CDR3 in DNA: TGTGCCAGCAGTTACTCCGGCGGGGGGCGCGACTATGGCTACACCTTC. It encodes CASSYSGGGRDYGYTF.

This chain links TRBV19 with TRBJ1-2, with TRBD1 identical over 9 bases. Germline CDR1 reads LNHDA; CDR2 reads SQIVND (reference sequence). The junction had 11 bases not matched to a gene; V was cut back by 10 bases and J by 8 bases. This CDR3 is 13 amino acids long. In nucleotides, the CDR3 is TGTGCCACTTCAAACAGGGGGCGCAGGGGCTACACCTTC. It codes for CATSNRGRRGYTF.

The chain combines TRBV6-5 with TRBJ2-1; D might be TRBD2 (7 bases). Trimming shortened V by 3 bases and J by 4 bases, and 16 bases separated the two germline ends. The CDR3 has 16 amino acids. Looked up from germline, CDR1 is MNHEY and CDR2 is SVGAGI. CDR3 DNA sequence: TGTGCCAGCAGTTATGGGCTGGGGGGGGCGTACAATGAGCAGTTCTTC. It specifies CASSYGLGGAYNEQFF.

The chain is built from TRBV7-9 and TRBJ2-3; 7 nucleotides agree with TRBD2. Per germline, CDR1 SEHNR and CDR2 FQNEAQ (reference sequence). Germline trimming cut 2 bases from V and 2 bases from J; bases unmatched to any gene: 7. This CDR3 is built from 16 residues. The CDR3 nucleotides are TGTGCCAGCAGCTTACCGCTAGCGGAAGTCACAGATACGCAGTATTTT. Protein sequence: CASSLPLAEVTDTQYF.

This chain connects TRBV15 to TRBJ1-5; D call uncertain. Trimming stripped 1 base from V and 2 bases from J, with 3 bases between. Germline V gene sequence: CDR1 LNHNV, CDR2 YYDKDF (reference sequence). This CDR3 is built from 13 residues. DNA for the CDR3: TGTGCCACCAGCAGAGGTCGCAATCAGCCCCAGCATTTT. The encoded protein is CATSRGRNQPQHF.

The chain recombines TRBV9 with TRBJ2-3; D is undetermined. CDR1 is SGDLS, CDR2 YYNGEE, per germline. Trimming removed 0 bases at V and 2 bases at J, with 7 bases between. The CDR3 is 14 amino acids. The CDR3 sequence is CASSVGSDTDTQYF. Written as DNA, the CDR3 is TGTGCCAGCAGCGTAGGGAGTGACACAGATACGCAGTATTTT.

The V and J genes are TRBV2 and TRBJ2-5, with D perhaps assigned TRBD1 or TRBD2 (6 bases each). Germline-derived CDR1 and CDR2 are SNHLY and FYNNEI. V was pared by 3 bases and J by 5 bases, with 13 bases between. The CDR3 totals 14 residues. CDR3 sequence reads: CASSERGGWETQYF. The CDR3 region has the DNA TGTGCCAGCAGTGAGAGAGGGGGGTGGGAGACCCAGTACTTC.

The rearrangement uses TRBV9 and TRBJ2-1; 13 positions agree with TRBD2. The CDR3 sequence is 16 residues long. The germline gives CDR1 SGDLS, CDR2 YYNGEE. V was clipped by 0 bases and J by 8 bases; unmatched bases: 5. CDR3 sequence reads: CASSVAGTSGVDEQFF. Written as DNA, the CDR3 is TGTGCCAGCAGCGTAGCCGGGACTAGCGGGGTGGATGAGCAGTTCTTC.

The chain carries TRBV6-5 and TRBJ1-5; D is unresolved. The CDR3 has 14 amino acids. Trimming took 2 bases from V and 9 from J, leaving 14 bases between them. The germline V gene has CDR1 MNHEY and CDR2 SVGAGI. The CDR3 reads CASSYGEGIGPQHF. The CDR3 bases are TGTGCCAGCAGTTACGGGGAGGGCATCGGGCCCCAGCATTTT.

This clone appeared a single time. The chain couples TRBV27 to TRBJ2-7; TRBD2 agrees at 8 bases. J lost 2 bases, V lost 1 base, and 1 base had no gene match. The CDR3 extends over 14 amino acids. Per germline, CDR1 MNHEY and CDR2 SMNVEV (reference sequence). The CDR3 sequence is CASSLYGGAYEQYF. Here the CDR3 DNA reads TGTGCCAGCAGTTTATACGGGGGGGCCTACGAGCAGTACTTC.

The chain has TRBV14 and TRBJ1-2; D is ambiguous. Germline V gene data show CDR1 as SGHDN and CDR2 as FVKESK. This CDR3 spans 13 amino acids. The V end was cut by 1 base, the J end by 2 bases, with 5 bases between. The CDR3 DNA reads as TGTGCCAGCAGCCAAGTCCTAAACTATGGCTACACCTTC. This sequence encodes CASSQVLNYGYTF.

The CDR3 DNA is TGCGCCAGCAGCCAAGAAGCAGGCAGCACGGGCTATGGCTACACCTTC. Encoded protein: CASSQEAGSTGYGYTF. The rearrangement uses TRBV4-3 and TRBJ1-2; no reliable D call. CDR1 is LGHNA, CDR2 YSLEER, per germline. The length of the CDR3 is 16 residues. Trimming shortened V by 0 bases and J by 4 bases, and 15 bases separated the two germline ends.

The V call is TRBV6-6, the J call TRBJ2-7; D uncertain. The CDR3 has 15 amino acids. The V gene's germline CDR1 is MNHNY and CDR2 SVGAGI (reference sequence). The germline V and J ends were trimmed by 0 bases and 0 bases, with 9 bases remaining between them. The CDR3: CASSYSASSSYEQYF. DNA of the CDR3: TGTGCCAGCAGTTACTCCGCAAGCAGCTCCTACGAGCAGTACTTC.

This clone was counted only a few times. V usage is TRBV19 and J usage is TRBJ1-1; 7 positions match TRBD1. V lost 7 bases and J lost 10; bases outside the gene matches: 9. CDR1 LNHDA and CDR2 SQIVND come from the germline V gene (reference sequence). The CDR3 spans 12 residues. For the CDR3, the DNA is TGTGCCAGTACCCCGACAGGGCATAGAGCTTTCTTT. Its protein product is CASTPTGHRAFF.

V gene TRBV19 combines with J gene TRBJ2-3, with D possibly being TRBD2 (6 bases). V was cut by 9 bases and J by 1 base, with 14 bases left in between. Germline values: CDR1 LNHDA, CDR2 SQIVND (reference sequence). The CDR3 extends over 14 amino acids. CDR3 sequence reads: CASRRGGGTDTQYF. CDR3 in DNA: TGTGCCAGCAGGCGTGGCGGGGGCACAGATACGCAGTATTTT.